One and the same sample provided the 11 T cell receptor beta chains below, sequenced in a study of shared clonotypes between healthy human individuals. Profiling relied on immunoSEQ multiplex PCR, and the TCRdb table lists in-frame clones only, not all of them. The data show 1.4 million to 1.5 million clones, around 97% seen once. The sequenced material came from naive CD4+ T cells sorted from blood. Subset described: CD45RA+ positively selected. The receptors originated from a man aged 25-45 years in good health.

Points on this clone: The identical CDR3 is also encoded by other nucleotide sequences in the sample. V usage is TRBV14 and J usage is TRBJ2-7; D gene unclear. Trimming cost V 1 base and J 6 bases, with 4 bases left between them. This CDR3 comprises 11 residues. Germline values: CDR1 SGHDN, CDR2 FVKESK. CDR3 region: CASSQGPEQYF. The CDR3 DNA reads TGTGCCAGCAGCCAAGGCCCCGAGCAGTACTTC. The full variable domain, with the rest looked up from reference TRBV14 and TRBJ2-7, is EAGVTQFPSHSVIEKGQTVTLRCDPISGHDNLYWYRRVMGKEIKFLLHFVKESKQDESGMPNNRFLAERTGGTYSTLKVQPAELEDSGVYFCASSQGPEQYFGPGTRLTVT.

The V gene is TRBV30, the J gene TRBJ1-1; a weak D match, TRBD1 (6 bases). The germline CDR1 and CDR2 sequences are GTSNPN and SVGIG (reference sequence). The germline V and J ends were trimmed by 3 bases and 5 bases, with 13 bases remaining between them. The CDR3 covers 13 residues. CDR3 loop: CAWSGGQGTEAFF. The CDR3 nucleotides read TGTGCCTGGAGCGGAGGTCAGGGGACTGAAGCTTTCTTT.

This clone was observed a single time. The CDR3 DNA sequence: TGCGCCAGCAGCCAAGATACAGGGGGATATTCCTACGAGCAGTACTTC. Translation gives CASSQDTGGYSYEQYF. The chain is built from TRBV5-1 and TRBJ2-7; 8 nucleotides agree with TRBD1. V shed 4 bases, J shed 1 base, and the junction held 10 bases outside the gene matches. Germline CDR1 SGHRS, CDR2 YFSETQ. The CDR3 loop spans 16 amino acids.

The chain joins TRBV7-9 to TRBJ2-3; 11 nucleotides agree with TRBD1. J lost 3 bases, V lost 5 bases, and 10 bases had no gene match. This CDR3 is 17 amino acids long. The germline CDR1 and CDR2 sequences are SEHNR and FQNEAQ (reference sequence). The CDR3 DNA reads TGTGCCAGCAGCAAAGCGGACAGGGGGCTTGAGACAGATACGCAGTATTTT. This translates into CASSKADRGLETDTQYF.

On this clone itself: This sample also contains other DNA sequences that code for the same CDR3. The chain employs TRBV5-1 and TRBJ1-2; D perhaps matches TRBD1 (6 bases). The CDR3 is 13 amino acids. Trimming took 4 bases from V and 2 from J, leaving 9 bases between them. Germline V lookup: CDR1 SGHRS, CDR2 YFSETQ. The CDR3 coding sequence is TGCGCCAGCAGCCCCGGACAGAACTATGGCTACACCTTC. Translating gives CASSPGQNYGYTF.

The J gene is TRBJ2-5, the V gene TRBV6-1; TRBD2 matches at 10 bases. The germline V gene has CDR1 MNHNS and CDR2 SASEGT. V gave up 4 bases and J gave up 5 bases; unmatched junction bases: 10. The CDR3 is 16 residues long. The DNA for the CDR3 is TGTGCCAGCAGTGCTCTAGCGGGAGTACGTCATGAGACCCAGTACTTC. This gives the protein CASSALAGVRHETQYF.

This clone was detected once. The chain couples TRBV6-6 to TRBJ2-7; 10 bases agree with TRBD2. This CDR3 contains 14 residues. The germline CDR1 and CDR2 sequences are MNHNY and SVGAGI (reference sequence). The junction had 7 bases not matched to a gene; V was cut back by 2 bases and J by 9 bases. Here the CDR3 reads CASSYGLAGAGQYF. The CDR3 DNA follows: TGTGCCAGCAGTTACGGTCTAGCGGGAGCAGGGCAGTACTTC.

The rearrangement joins TRBV7-2 to TRBJ2-7, with D hard to call. Trimming took 4 bases from V and 1 from J, leaving 5 bases between them. The CDR3 runs 12 residues. From germline, CDR1 is SGHTA and CDR2 FQGNSA. The CDR3 sequence: CASSSYSYEQYF. The CDR3 DNA sequence: TGTGCCAGCAGCTCGTATTCCTACGAGCAGTACTTC.

In the case of this clone: One junction end disagrees with the germline gene, perhaps due to a read error. The chain combines TRBV6-5 with TRBJ1-1; D gene uncertain. Germline lookup yields CDR1 MNHEY and CDR2 SVGAGI. The CDR3 covers 13 residues. Here the CDR3 DNA reads TGTGCCATCAGTGAGACGAGGAACACTGAAGCTTTCTTT. This sequence encodes CAISETRNTEAFF.

The chain recombines TRBV18 with TRBJ2-3, with D hard to call. Trimming left V 0 bases short and J 14 bases short, with 15 bases between. Germline lookup yields CDR1 KGHSH and CDR2 LQKENI. The CDR3 sequence is 13 residues long. CDR3: CASSPPAESTVYF. The CDR3 DNA is TGTGCCAGCTCACCACCGGCGGAGAGTACTGTGTATTTT.

This clone was seen just once. V is TRBV25-1 and J is TRBJ2-5; perhaps TRBD1 as D (6 bases). Germline V gene data show CDR1 as MGHDK and CDR2 as SYGVNS. The CDR3 consists of 14 residues. V shed 4 bases and J shed 1 base, with 10 bases lying between them. CDR3 amino acids: CASSGTAPQETQYF. The CDR3 DNA sequence: TGTGCCAGCAGTGGGACAGCGCCCCAAGAGACCCAGTACTTC.